Listed below are T cell receptor beta chains from one sample, sequenced in a study of T cells in Graves' hyperthyroidism and ophthalmopathy. Each CDR3 protein is one row after TCRdb ran MiXCR on the multiplex PCR reads. Of around 450,000 distinct CDR3 sequences listed, about 15% are singletons. Sequenced input: blood. The receptors originated from a woman under 30 with Graves' hyperthyroidism. Each CDR3 is given with its conserved first and last residue. The order of the fields is V gene, D gene, clone size, J gene, CDR3 protein, CDR3 DNA. A D gene is named only where the DNA matches it firmly. Rows give clone size only sometimes, using once, few, many, or a class for an expanded clone.

TRBV7-9,-,once,TRBJ2-4,CASSLDELNIQYF,TGTGCCAGCAGCTTAGATGAGTTGAACATTCAGTACTTC
TRBV29-1,-,-,TRBJ2-7,CSVEAQALPYEQYF,TGCAGCGTTGAAGCTCAGGCCTTACCCTACGAGCAGTACTTC
TRBV28,TRBD1,many,TRBJ2-3,CASNPTGGESGDTQYF,TGTGCCAGCAACCCTACAGGGGGCGAGTCCGGCGATACGCAGTATTTT
TRBV4-1,-,many,TRBJ2-1,CASSRIWRDRTNEQFF,TGCGCCAGCAGCCGTATTTGGCGGGACCGTACCAATGAGCAGTTCTTC
TRBV7-8,TRBD1,many,TRBJ2-7,CASSSVQGGQGYEQYF,TGTGCCAGCAGCTCCGTCCAAGGGGGACAGGGCTACGAGCAGTACTTC
TRBV4-1,-,-,TRBJ1-2,CASSLGTVGQGYGYTF,TGCGCCAGCAGCCTCGGAACTGTGGGGCAAGGATATGGCTACACCTTC
TRBV3-1,-,few,TRBJ2-1,CASSQDWRVRVYDEQFF,TGTGCCAGCAGCCAAGATTGGAGAGTTAGAGTTTACGATGAGCAGTTCTTC
TRBV4-1,-,few,TRBJ2-1,CASSQPSPGPPYNEQFF,TGCGCCAGCAGCCAGCCAAGCCCGGGACCACCATACAATGAGCAGTTCTTC
TRBV19,-,many,TRBJ1-1,CASSLWGPTEAFF,TGTGCCAGTAGTCTCTGGGGGCCCACTGAAGCTTTCTTT
TRBV11-2,TRBD1,many,TRBJ2-1,CASSADRANEQFF,TGTGCCAGCAGCGCGGACAGGGCCAATGAGCAGTTCTTC
TRBV5-1,TRBD2,many,TRBJ2-5,CASSLSSGETQYF,TGCGCCAGCAGCTTGAGTAGCGGGGAGACCCAGTACTTC
TRBV12-3/TRBV12-4,TRBD1,many,TRBJ1-4,CASKRQGKVGGEKLFF,TGTGCCAGCAAAAGACAGGGGAAAGTGGGTGGTGAAAAACTGTTTTTT
TRBV10-2,-,many,TRBJ2-7,CASSDSLQALYEQYF,TGCGCCAGCAGTGACTCGTTACAGGCGCTCTACGAGCAGTACTTC
TRBV4-1,-,many,TRBJ1-1,CASSQSTNQGWNTEAFF,TGCGCCAGCAGCCAATCAACTAACCAGGGATGGAACACTGAAGCTTTCTTT
TRBV6-2/TRBV6-3,TRBD1,many,TRBJ1-6,CASSGGTGNSPLHF,TGTGCCAGCAGTGGGGGGACAGGGAATTCACCCCTCCACTTT
TRBV5-6,-,-,TRBJ2-4,CASSSRVNIQYF,TGTGCCAGCAGCTCTAGGGTAAACATTCAGTACTTC
TRBV7-8,TRBD1,many,TRBJ1-4,CASSLDRTGRKLFF,TGTGCCAGCAGCTTAGACCGGACAGGGCGAAAACTGTTTTTT
TRBV5-1,-,-,TRBJ1-5,CASSLNGGGNQPQHF,TGCGCCAGCAGCTTGAATGGGGGGGGAAATCAGCCCCAGCATTTT
TRBV19,-,few,TRBJ1-2,CASSNLVGRYGYTF,TGTGCCAGTAGTAATCTTGTCGGAAGATATGGCTACACCTTC
TRBV28,-,many,TRBJ2-1,CASSPSRDYNEQFF,TGTGCCAGCAGTCCCTCCAGGGACTACAATGAGCAGTTCTTC
TRBV29-1,TRBD2,few,TRBJ2-1,CSVEGGTSGEYNEQFF,TGCAGCGTTGAAGGGGGGACTAGCGGGGAATACAATGAGCAGTTCTTC
TRBV7-2,-,many,TRBJ1-5,CASSNAGVNQPQHF,TGTGCCAGCAGCAACGCCGGTGTCAATCAGCCCCAGCATTTT
TRBV4-3,-,few,TRBJ2-5,CASSQDTGGPRETQYF,TGCGCCAGCAGCCAAGATACCGGGGGCCCACGAGAGACCCAGTACTTC
TRBV6-1,-,-,TRBJ2-3,CASKGVLSTDTQYF,TGTGCCAGCAAGGGGGTGCTCTCCACAGATACGCAGTATTTT
TRBV11-2,-,many,TRBJ2-7,CASSLGGVPYEQYF,TGTGCCAGCAGCTTAGGCGGGGTTCCCTACGAGCAGTACTTC
TRBV20-1,TRBD1,many,TRBJ1-2,CSARPRQGYGYTF,TGCAGTGCTAGACCCCGACAGGGCTATGGCTACACCTTC
TRBV7-2,-,many,TRBJ2-7,CASSLVAGVAGSNEQYF,TGTGCCAGCAGCTTAGTTGCAGGGGTGGCAGGTTCAAACGAGCAGTACTTC
TRBV6-1,-,-,TRBJ2-2,CASSPWGADTGELFF,TGTGCCAGCAGCCCATGGGGGGCTGACACCGGGGAGCTGTTTTTT
TRBV18,-,many,TRBJ1-1,CASSRTAGEAFF,TGTGCCAGCTCACGAACGGCTGGTGAAGCTTTCTTT
TRBV5-1,-,many,TRBJ1-1,CASLDPGREAFF,TGCGCCAGCCTCGATCCCGGCAGGGAAGCTTTCTTT
TRBV12-3/TRBV12-4,-,few,TRBJ2-2,CASSDKTGGLTGELFF,TGTGCCAGCAGTGACAAAACAGGAGGGCTCACCGGGGAGCTGTTTTTT
TRBV5-8,TRBD1,-,TRBJ2-7,CASSRGAGGLREQYF,TGTGCCAGCAGCAGGGGGGCAGGGGGCTTGCGGGAGCAGTACTTC
TRBV5-6,-,-,TRBJ1-3,CASSLSFESGFSRNTIYF,TGTGCCAGCAGCTTATCGTTCGAGTCCGGGTTCTCTAGAAACACCATATATTTT
TRBV2,TRBD1,many,TRBJ1-1,CASRRDRGTTEAFF,TGTGCCAGCAGAAGGGACAGGGGGACGACTGAAGCTTTCTTT
TRBV27,-,-,TRBJ1-2,CAGTPGLGGYTF,TGTGCCGGTACTCCAGGGCTCGGTGGCTACACCTTC
TRBV7-2,TRBD1,many,TRBJ2-3,CASRPPGQGIDTQYF,TGTGCCAGCAGGCCACCGGGACAGGGGATAGATACGCAGTATTTT
TRBV29-1,TRBD1,-,TRBJ2-3,CSVWTGPDTQYF,TGCAGCGTTTGGACAGGCCCAGATACGCAGTATTTT
TRBV11-2,-,many,TRBJ2-7,CASSLRAGAQIYEQYF,TGTGCCAGCAGCTTAAGGGCAGGGGCGCAAATATACGAGCAGTACTTC
TRBV27,TRBD1,many,TRBJ2-1,CASRTGAYNEQFF,TGTGCCAGTAGGACAGGGGCATACAATGAGCAGTTCTTC
TRBV11-3,-,many,TRBJ2-3,CASSFGADTQYF,TGTGCCAGCAGCTTCGGAGCAGATACGCAGTATTTT
TRBV2,-,many,TRBJ2-7,CASSDWRGAYEQYF,TGTGCCAGCAGTGATTGGAGGGGAGCCTACGAGCAGTACTTC
TRBV10-3,-,-,TRBJ2-3,CAISGLDTQYF,TGTGCCATCAGTGGGCTAGATACGCAGTATTTT
TRBV28,TRBD2,many,TRBJ2-3,CASSSTSGSPDTQYF,TGTGCCAGCAGTTCCACTAGCGGGAGTCCGGATACGCAGTATTTT
TRBV12-3/TRBV12-4,-,once,TRBJ2-3,CASGDTDTQYF,TGTGCCAGCGGCGACACAGATACGCAGTATTTT